These T cell receptor beta chains were read from a single sample in a study of PD-L1 blockade in urothelial cancer. The data were produced by immunoSEQ multiplex PCR, yet TCRdb's version contains in-frame clones alone and is incomplete. There are tens of thousands of clones in the sample; 84% occur only once, and roughly 2% lies in the top ten. The specimen comprised PBMCs, sampled around atezolizumab (anti-PD-L1) treatment. Every receptor here comes from a man in his fifties or sixties with urothelial cancer. Both conserved end residues are part of each CDR3. A D gene is named only where the DNA matches it firmly. Not every row has a clone size; where given, it reads once, few, many or a size class.

j_call,v_call,clone_size,d_call,cdr3_nt,cdr3_aa
TRBJ2-1,TRBV27,.,.,TGTGCCAGCAGTCCCACATTAGCGGAACAGCAGTTCTTC,CASSPTLAEQQFF
TRBJ1-5,TRBV19,once,.,TGTGCCAGTAGTATCCGAGGTACCAATCAGCCCCAGCATTTT,CASSIRGTNQPQHF
TRBJ2-1,TRBV11-2,.,TRBD1,TGTGCCAGCAGACGAGGTTTGTGGGACAGCCCCGACAATGAGCAGTTCTTC,CASRRGLWDSPDNEQFF
TRBJ2-5,TRBV10-2,once,TRBD1,TGCGCCAGCAGTGGGGGGACAGGGGGAGAGACCCAGTACTTC,CASSGGTGGETQYF
TRBJ2-3,TRBV28,.,TRBD1,TGTGCCAGCAGTACCCGACAGGGGGCGGATACGCAGTATTTT,CASSTRQGADTQYF
TRBJ1-2,TRBV5-6,once,TRBD1,TGTGCCAGCAGCTTGGTCACAGGGGGCCGTGGCTACACCTTC,CASSLVTGGRGYTF
TRBJ2-5,TRBV21-1,.,.,TGTGCCAGCAGCCCCCGGGGAAGGAGGGCAGAGACCCAGTACTTC,CASSPRGRRAETQYF
TRBJ2-4,TRBV30,.,.,TGTGCCTGGAGTGGTGGGAGAAGAAACATTCAGTACTTC,CAWSGGRRNIQYF
TRBJ2-1,TRBV5-5,.,.,TGTGCCAGCAGCTTGACCAGGTCTTCCTACAATGAGCAGTTCTTC,CASSLTRSSYNEQFF
TRBJ2-7,TRBV10-3,.,TRBD2,TGTGCTACTAGCGGGACCGGGGCCGAGGGCGAGCAGTACTTC,CATSGTGAEGEQYF
TRBJ2-3,TRBV5-4,.,.,TGTGCCAGCAGCTTCACTAGCTCTGATACGCAGTATTTT,CASSFTSSDTQYF
TRBJ2-7,TRBV6-1,.,TRBD2,TGTGCCAGCAGCGGGGGGTGGTACGAGCAGTACTTC,CASSGGWYEQYF
TRBJ2-7,TRBV25-1,.,TRBD2,TGTGCCAGCAGTGAATTGATCACTAGCGGGAGGAGTGGCGAGCAGTACTTC,CASSELITSGRSGEQYF
TRBJ2-5,TRBV9,.,.,TGTGCCAGCAGCGTAGATCCCAGGGAAGAGACCCAGTACTTC,CASSVDPREETQYF
TRBJ2-6,TRBV19,.,TRBD2,TGTGCCAGTAGTCCCAGTTTCCCGGGGGGGAGCTCTGGGGCCAACGTCCTGACTTTC,CASSPSFPGGSSGANVLTF
TRBJ2-7,TRBV30,.,.,TGTGCCTGGAGTTCGGGCGGGTCTTCCTACGAGCAGTACTTC,CAWSSGGSSYEQYF
TRBJ2-7,TRBV29-1,few,TRBD1,TGCAGCGTTCAAAAGGGACAGGGGGTCGGCTACGAGCAGTACTTC,CSVQKGQGVGYEQYF
TRBJ2-1,TRBV18,.,TRBD2,TGTGCCAGCTCACCTTCGACTAGCGGGGGCGGGAATGAGCAGTTCTTC,CASSPSTSGGGNEQFF
TRBJ2-5,TRBV6-1,once,.,TGTGCCAGCAGATCATCTAACTCCCAAGAGACCCAGTACTTC,CASRSSNSQETQYF
TRBJ1-1,TRBV30,few,.,TGTGCCTGGACGGTGGACAGCATGAACACTGAAGCTTTCTTT,CAWTVDSMNTEAFF
TRBJ1-5,TRBV16,.,TRBD1,TGTGCCAGCAGCCAAAACGGGACAGGGGTACCTGATCAGCCCCAGCATTTT,CASSQNGTGVPDQPQHF
TRBJ2-5,TRBV9,.,TRBD2,TGTGCCAGCAGCGTAGCTCCGACTAGCGGGGGGCAGGAGACCCAGTACTTC,CASSVAPTSGGQETQYF
TRBJ2-3,TRBV28,.,.,TGTGCCAGCAGTCTATTAGCGGAGCGCACAGATACGCAGTATTTT,CASSLLAERTDTQYF
TRBJ1-1,TRBV25-1,.,.,TGTGCCAGCAGTGAATATAAGGAGAGTATAGTTGCTTTCTTT,CASSEYKESIVAFF
TRBJ2-1,TRBV18,.,TRBD1,TGTGCCAGCTCACCCGAAACGGACAGGGTGGGGAATGAGCAGTTCTTC,CASSPETDRVGNEQFF
TRBJ1-2,TRBV5-6,once,TRBD1,TGTGCCAGCAGCCGCGACAGGGGCGATGGCTACACCTTC,CASSRDRGDGYTF
TRBJ2-1,TRBV5-1,.,TRBD1,TGCGCCAGCAGGGAAACCGGGACAGGGTCGAGTGAGCAGTTCTTC,CASRETGTGSSEQFF
TRBJ1-1,TRBV2,.,.,TGTGCAAGCAAGGAAGGGGATGAAGCTTTCTTT,CASKEGDEAFF
TRBJ1-5,TRBV19,.,.,TGTGCCAGTAGTATAGATCTTGGGCCCAATCAGCCCCAGCATTTT,CASSIDLGPNQPQHF
TRBJ2-2,TRBV9,.,.,TGTGCCAGCAGCGTACTACAGATTACCGGGGAGCTGTTTTTT,CASSVLQITGELFF
TRBJ1-5,TRBV10-3,.,.,TGTGCCATCAGTGAGTCGATTAGTTCCGATCAGCCCCAGCATTTT,CAISESISSDQPQHF
TRBJ2-5,TRBV28,.,TRBD1,TGTGCCGGGGGGGGAGGGACAGGGCAAGAGACCCAGTACTTC,CAGGGGTGQETQYF
TRBJ2-7,TRBV18,.,TRBD1,TGTGCCAGCTCACAACAGGGGGCCGAGCAGTACTTC,CASSQQGAEQYF
TRBJ1-1,TRBV18,.,.,TGTGCCAGCTCACGGGGCGGTTTGGGCGGCACTGAAGCTTTCTTT,CASSRGGLGGTEAFF
TRBJ1-2,TRBV10-3,many,.,TGTGCCATCAGTGAGTTGGCAGGATACTATGGCTACACCTTC,CAISELAGYYGYTF
TRBJ2-1,TRBV7-3,.,TRBD1,TGTGCCAGCAGCCTCGGCAGGGGGTCCAACAATGAGCAGTTCTTC,CASSLGRGSNNEQFF
TRBJ2-7,TRBV11-2,.,TRBD1,TGTGCCAGCAGCCCACAGGGGGCGAGAAGCTCCTACGAGCAGTACTTC,CASSPQGARSSYEQYF
TRBJ1-1,TRBV11-2,once,TRBD1,TGTGCCAGCAGCTCGGACAGGAGCATAATGAACACTGAAGCTTTCTTT,CASSSDRSIMNTEAFF
TRBJ2-7,TRBV19,.,.,TGTGCCAGTGAGGGACATGCCTACGAGCAGTACTTC,CASEGHAYEQYF
TRBJ2-5,TRBV5-6,.,TRBD1,TGTGCCAGCAGCTTGGCGGGGCAGGGGGCCTTCAGGGAGACCCAGTACTTC,CASSLAGQGAFRETQYF
TRBJ1-2,TRBV7-2,.,.,TGTGCCAGCAGCTTAGGGGGTCTATCCCAGGGGAACTATGGCTACACCTTC,CASSLGGLSQGNYGYTF
TRBJ1-2,TRBV2,.,.,TGTGCCAGCAGTGGGCACAGTAGCTATGGCTACACCTTC,CASSGHSSYGYTF
TRBJ2-5,TRBV6-1,.,TRBD2,TGTGCCAGCAGTGAACCGGGAGGAGGAGAGACCCAGTACTTC,CASSEPGGGETQYF
TRBJ2-7,TRBV14,.,.,TGTGCCAGCAGTACCAATTCAGATTACGAGCAGTACTTC,CASSTNSDYEQYF
TRBJ2-7,TRBV6-5,few,.,TGTGCCAGCAGGACCGGGTCCTCCTACGAGCAGTACTTC,CASRTGSSYEQYF
TRBJ1-2,TRBV4-2,.,.,TGTGCCAGCAGCCACGGTCAGGCCTATGGCTACACCTTC,CASSHGQAYGYTF
TRBJ2-7,TRBV7-2,few,TRBD2,TGTGCCAGCAGCTTAGCGCCTAGCGGGAACCACTACGAGCAGTACTTC,CASSLAPSGNHYEQYF
TRBJ2-7,TRBV11-2,.,.,TGTGCCAGCAGCTTCCCGGGACTGCACGAGCAGTACTTC,CASSFPGLHEQYF
TRBJ1-5,TRBV5-6,.,.,TGTGCCAGCACTCGATCGGGGGGGCAGCCCCAGCATTTT,CASTRSGGQPQHF
TRBJ2-2,TRBV6-1,.,TRBD1,TGTGCCAGCAGTGTCCGGACAGGGGCAAACACCGGGGAGCTGTTTTTT,CASSVRTGANTGELFF
TRBJ2-7,TRBV5-4,.,.,TGTGCCAGCAGCTCCTCAGGGCCCCACGAGCAGTACTTC,CASSSSGPHEQYF
TRBJ2-6,TRBV19,.,.,TGTGCCAGCTGTACGGGCTCTGGGGCCAACGTCCTGACTTTC,CASCTGSGANVLTF
TRBJ2-3,TRBV4-3,.,.,TGCGCCAGCAGCCAAGATCTAGCTTCTTCTAGCACAGATACGCAGTATTTT,CASSQDLASSSTDTQYF
TRBJ2-4,TRBV30,.,.,TGTGCCTGGAGTGCGTACTCCACAGGGGCCAAAAACATTCAGTACTTC,CAWSAYSTGAKNIQYF
TRBJ1-6,TRBV9,.,TRBD1,TGTGCCAGCAGCCCAACGGGACAGGGGGCATGGAATTCACCCCTCCACTTT,CASSPTGQGAWNSPLHF
TRBJ2-1,TRBV6-5,.,.,TGTGCCAGCAGTTTTCCAAACAATGAGCAGTTCTTC,CASSFPNNEQFF
TRBJ1-1,TRBV18,.,.,TGTGCCAGCTCACCAGGCACAGGGCAGATGGCGAACACTGAAGCTTTCTTT,CASSPGTGQMANTEAFF
TRBJ2-2,TRBV27,.,TRBD2,TGTGCCAGCACTAGAACCTATAGCGGGGCCACCGGGGAGCTGTTTTTT,CASTRTYSGATGELFF
TRBJ2-3,TRBV4-1,.,.,TGCGCCAGCAGCCGACCCTCAGGGGCATACGGACCCCACCCAGATACGCAGTATTTT,CASSRPSGAYGPHPDTQYF
TRBJ2-7,TRBV28,.,.,TGTGCCAGCAGCTTAGGGCAGCCCCCCTACGAGCAGTACTTC,CASSLGQPPYEQYF